These 19 T cell receptor beta chains came from one sample sequenced in a study of blood T cells in healthy people across ages. A sample-barcoded 5' primer and a J-beta primer mix were used in a second PCR of roughly 7 to 12 cycles. Using its own MiXCR run on the 5' RACE reads, TCRdb lists one record per CDR3 protein. The sample has 650,000 to 800,000 distinct CDR3 sequences, approximately 48% seen once. Specimen: blood. The receptors shown here come from a man in his sixties in good health.

V is TRBV7-2 and J is TRBJ1-6, with 10 positions matching TRBD1. Trimming at V came to 2 bases and at J to 2 bases, leaving 3 bases not matched to a gene. Germline assignment: CDR1 SGHTA and CDR2 FQGNSA. This CDR3 has 17 residues. CDR3 coding DNA: TGTGCCAGCAGCTTAACGACAGGGGGCACCTATAATTCACCCCTCCACTTT. Amino acids: CASSLTTGGTYNSPLHF. Filled out from reference TRBV7-2 and TRBJ1-6, the complete variable domain reads GAGVSQSPSNKVTEKGKDVELRCDPISGHTALYWYRQSLGQGLEFLIYFQGNSAPDKSGLPSDRFSAERTGGSVSTLTIQRTQQEDSAVYLCASSLTTGGTYNSPLHFGNGTRLTVT.

The chain combines TRBV28 with TRBJ1-5; TRBD1 agrees at 9 bases. V dropped 4 bases and J dropped 1; count of bases not matched to a gene: 5. This CDR3 comprises 16 residues. Germline-derived CDR1 and CDR2 are MDHEN and SYDVKM. CDR3 coding DNA: TGTGCCAGCAGTTGGGGACAGGGACTAAGCAATCAGCCCCAGCATTTT. Encoded protein: CASSWGQGLSNQPQHF.

This clonotype came up a few times. The genes are TRBV12-3 or TRBV12-4 and TRBJ1-1; no clear D. This CDR3 is 12 amino acids long. V was cut by 2 bases and J by 7 bases, with 8 bases left in between. CDR3 sequence reads: CASSLQTHEAFF. The CDR3 bases are TGTGCCAGCAGTTTACAGACTCATGAAGCTTTCTTT.

This clonotype was detected a few times. The chain recombines TRBV27 with TRBJ2-5; D ambiguous. Trimming took off 7 bases at V and 5 bases at J, with 8 bases between the two ends. From germline, CDR1 is MNHEY and CDR2 SMNVEV (reference sequence). The CDR3 extends over 11 amino acids. CDR3 amino acids: CASKFSETQYF. CDR3 nucleotides: TGTGCCAGCAAGTTTAGTGAGACCCAGTACTTC.

This clonotype was observed a handful of times. The chain recombines TRBV6-5 with TRBJ1-4, with D uncertain. The CDR3 has 13 residues. Germline V gives CDR1 MNHEY, CDR2 SVGAGI. V gave up 7 bases and J gave up 7 bases, with 13 bases separating them. CDR3 residues: CASIPPGGEKLFF. The CDR3 nucleotides read TGTGCCAGCATCCCGCCGGGCGGTGAAAAACTGTTTTTT.

This chain connects TRBV9 to TRBJ2-1; TRBD1 matches 8 bases. Germline V CDR1 and CDR2: SGDLS, YYNGEE. The CDR3 covers 13 residues. V shed 4 bases, J shed 9 bases, and the junction held 6 bases outside the gene matches. CDR3 DNA sequence: TGTGCCAGCAGCCCTAACAGGGGGAGTGAGCAGTTCTTC. This sequence encodes CASSPNRGSEQFF. Drawing the rest from reference TRBV9 and TRBJ2-1, the complete variable domain is DSGVTQTPKHLITATGQRVTLRCSPRSGDLSVYWYQQSLDQGLQFLIQYYNGEERAKGNILERFSAQQFPDLHSELNLSSLELGDSALYFCASSPNRGSEQFFGPGTRLTVL.

This chain connects TRBV3-1 to TRBJ1-2, with a weak D call TRBD1 (5 bases). This CDR3 has 13 residues. Germline V gene data show CDR1 as LGHDT and CDR2 as YNNKEL (reference sequence). V was pared by 4 bases and J by 7 bases, with 13 bases between. CDR3 loop: CASSRGEGSGYTF. CDR3 sequence (DNA): TGTGCCAGCAGCCGAGGGGAGGGGAGTGGCTACACCTTC.

The chain uses TRBV28 and TRBJ1-2; TRBD1 is a possible D gene (6 bases). Germline CDR1 and CDR2: MDHEN and SYDVKM. The CDR3 spans 12 residues. Between the trimmed V and J ends, which lost 3 bases and 7 bases, there was a span of 9 bases. The CDR3 DNA reads TGTGCCAGCAGTTTGGGGGCATCTGGCTACACCTTC. Translated: CASSLGASGYTF.

Ten or more counts support this clonotype. V gene TRBV7-2 combines with J gene TRBJ2-7, with D hard to call. The CDR3 consists of 14 residues. The germline V and J ends were trimmed by 2 bases and 2 bases, with 10 bases remaining between them. Germline loops: CDR1 SGHTA, CDR2 FQGNSA. The CDR3 DNA is TGTGCCAGCAGCTTAACGAATACCCCCTACGAGCAGTACTTC. It encodes CASSLTNTPYEQYF. Complete variable domain (other parts from reference TRBV7-2 and TRBJ2-7): GAGVSQSPSNKVTEKGKDVELRCDPISGHTALYWYRQSLGQGLEFLIYFQGNSAPDKSGLPSDRFSAERTGGSVSTLTIQRTQQEDSAVYLCASSLTNTPYEQYFGPGTRLTVT.

The chain recombines TRBV29-1 with TRBJ1-1; D not certain. The V end was cut by 6 bases, the J end by 2 bases, with 13 bases between. This CDR3 has 13 residues. The germline V gene has CDR1 SQVTM and CDR2 ANQGSEA. The CDR3 region is CSVQRPLNTEAFF. The DNA of the CDR3 is TGCAGCGTCCAAAGACCGCTTAACACTGAAGCTTTCTTT.

The chain recombines TRBV3-1 with TRBJ2-1; a weak D match, TRBD2 (5 bases). The CDR3 has 14 residues. Germline CDR1 is LGHDT and CDR2 is YNNKEL (reference sequence). Trimming stripped 4 bases from V and 8 bases from J, with 15 bases between. CDR3 coding DNA: TGTGCCAGCAGCCTTTACCGGGGTGGGCATGAGCAGTTCTTC. This sequence encodes CASSLYRGGHEQFF.

This clonotype was observed a few times. V usage is TRBV12-3 or TRBV12-4 and J usage is TRBJ2-3; D unclear. The V end lost 5 bases, the J end lost 4 bases, and 10 bases lay between the germline ends. This CDR3 has 13 amino acids. CDR3 DNA: TGTGCCAGCAGTCCCCTGGCCCCAGATACGCAGTATTTT. This translates into CASSPLAPDTQYF.

This clonotype came up many times. The chain has TRBV7-2 and TRBJ2-7, with D possibly TRBD2 on 6 matching bases. The length of the CDR3 is 14 residues. V lost 4 bases to trimming and J lost 1 base, with 11 bases between them. Germline V gene lookup returns CDR1 SGHTA and CDR2 FQGNSA. The CDR3 sequence: CASSSGGDSYEQYF. CDR3 nucleotides: TGTGCCAGCAGCTCTGGAGGGGATTCCTACGAGCAGTACTTC.

This clonotype has more than one count but fewer than ten. This chain uses TRBV7-2 with TRBJ2-2; 10 bases agree with TRBD2. The CDR3 is 16 residues long. Trimming at V came to 3 bases and at J to 5 bases, leaving 6 bases not matched to a gene. The germline gives CDR1 SGHTA, CDR2 FQGNSA. The CDR3 DNA is TGTGCCAGCAGCTTCTCAGCGGGGGGGCGAACCGGGGAGCTGTTTTTT. The encoded protein is CASSFSAGGRTGELFF.

This clonotype has just a few counts. The J gene is TRBJ1-1, the V gene TRBV12-3 or TRBV12-4; D unclear. The CDR3 spans 11 residues. The V and J ends lost 8 bases and 1 base respectively, with 5 bases between them. The CDR3, as DNA: TGTGCCAGCGGTAGGAACACTGAAGCTTTCTTT. This translates into CASGRNTEAFF.

The chain employs TRBV5-1 and TRBJ2-5; perhaps TRBD1 as D (5 bases). V lost 6 bases, J lost 6 bases, and 21 bases lay in between. Germline V CDR1 and CDR2: SGHRS, YFSETQ. This CDR3 region has 15 residues. The CDR3 here is CASKHDSTSQQTQYF. The CDR3 coding sequence is TGCGCCAGCAAGCACGACAGCACTTCCCAGCAGACCCAGTACTTC.

The chain couples TRBV2 to TRBJ1-5; D uncertain. The V end lost 1 base, the J end lost 4 bases, and 8 bases lay between the germline ends. Germline assignment: CDR1 SNHLY and CDR2 FYNNEI. The CDR3 runs 14 residues. In DNA form, the CDR3 reads TGTGCCAGCAGTGAAGTCCTCCTTAATCAGCCCCAGCATTTT. Its translation: CASSEVLLNQPQHF.

This clonotype turned up a few times. V usage is TRBV7-2 and J usage is TRBJ2-3; the D gene is possibly TRBD1 (5 bases). Trimming pared 4 bases from V and 2 bases from J, leaving 7 bases between. The V gene's germline CDR1 is SGHTA and CDR2 FQGNSA. The CDR3 is made up of 13 amino acids. The CDR3 bases are TGTGCCAGCAGCTGGGGCCCCACAGATACGCAGTATTTT. Its protein is CASSWGPTDTQYF.

The rearrangement uses TRBV6-2 or TRBV6-3 and TRBJ2-5; D gene unclear. CDR3 length equals 15 residues. In germline, CDR1 is MNHEY, CDR2 SVGEGT. V shed 5 bases and J shed 1 base, with 14 bases lying between them. The CDR3 nucleotides are TGTGCCAGCAGTAGCAGGAGAGCGCTCCAAGAGACCCAGTACTTC. Protein sequence: CASSSRRALQETQYF.